A single T cell receptor beta chain is shown here with its context. The antigen it binds to is not known. Per-nucleotide qualities are absent, and no much larger clonotype sits a single base away. The sample's treatment or condition, from its label and the paper: suppressive antiretroviral therapy. A pool of overlapping 15-mer peptides from HIV-1 Gag, at 1 ug per peptide per mL, was used to stimulate the cells. Memory populations depleted of antigen-responding cells were obtained by sorting nonresponding CD40L-negative CD69-negative CD45RO-high memory CD4+ T cells. Participants were HIV-1-infected adults who started suppressive ART during chronic infection. Participants had undetectable plasma HIV-1 RNA below 50 copies/mL for at least 4 years. To be included, participants needed a CD4+ T cell count above 400 cells/uL and a positive CMV serology. Before stimulation, PBMCs were isolated using density centrifugation and depleted of CD8+ T cells. For around 19 hours, the CD8-depleted PBMCs were stimulated with anti-CD28/CD49d costimulation, a CD40-blocking antibody, and enfuvirtide to prevent new infections. Cells were sorted on a Beckman Coulter MoFlo Legacy or XDP sorter, with propidium iodide excluding dead cells. Genomic DNA was extracted using the QIAamp DNA Mini Kit for samples with more than one million cells and using the Quick-DNA Microprep Kit for all other samples.

This record belongs to a study of persistence of HIV-infected CD4 T cells (dated by TCRdb to the early 2020s). Regarding the research as a whole: CMV- and HIV-1 Gag-responding CD4+ T cells were isolated from ART-treated individuals so that antigen-driven clonal expansion of HIV-1-infected cells could be examined. Suppressive ART had been received by participants for a median of roughly eight years. Peripheral blood samples of up to roughly 200 mL were collected at multiple time points, except for two participants, who underwent leukapheresis at a single time point. Proviral sequencing was used to assess clonality among infected cells, whereas TCRbeta sequencing gauged the clonality of all cells within each sorted population. The TCR cluster analysis across participants included about eight participants for CMV and 6 or 7 participants for Gag. General study outcomes and caveats: Within the same sorted populations, how oligoclonal the TCRs were correlated with how oligoclonal the proviruses were. Degenerate expanded CDR3beta sequences were enriched in antigen-responding cells, suggesting convergent selection of CD4+ responses to CMV and Gag. Because the TCR analyses were done in bulk, restricting them to just the rare CMV-responding cells that actually carried HIV-1 proviruses was not possible. Significantly lower TCRbeta richness was observed in CMV- and Gag-responding cells than in anti-CD3/anti-CD28-responding cells, and higher oligoclonality was observed in CMV-responding cells than in CD3/CD28-stimulated and Gag-responding cells. The study involved few individuals and tested only a limited range of antigens.

As encoded in the germline V gene, CDR1 is SNHLY while CDR2 is FYNNEI. V is pared back by 6 bases and J by 3 bases, with 11 bases lying between the germline termini. The CDR3, cysteine through phenylalanine, is 13 amino acids long. Solely the CDR3 DNA is kept, with 39 bases framed from the first base. TCRbeta repertoires were sequenced from genomic DNA with the immunoSEQ hsTCRB assay version 4 in survey mode. For TCRbeta sequencing, genomic DNA was diluted to around 9.6 ng/uL, and up to roughly 1 ug was used per sample. Per the source publication's procedure: ImmunoSeq Analyzer 3.0 was used for analysis of TCRbeta data, and diversity was computed on productive nucleotide rearrangements. Using the Immunarch R package, the improved Chao index served to estimate lower-bound TCR diversity and the Gini coefficient served to estimate clonality. Nucleotide rearrangements that differed but encoded the same CDR3beta amino acid sequence were counted as separate clonotypes. Differential abundance analysis found TCRbeta sequences that were significantly enriched in antigen-responding cells compared with anti-CD3/anti-CD28-activated cells. GLIPH2 clustered TCRs by predicted peptide-MHC specificity, both within individual participants and across merged participant data sets. TCRdb carries this immuneACCESS record with in-frame sequences only. Its versions omit some clonotypes, under half of them owing to an unresolved V gene in the studies checked, with the rest unexplained. The V and J calls and clone size are taken from that table; D and trimming were inferred from the DNA. Counted in this sample were about 40,000 clones; about four fifths of them appeared once. 11% to 15% of the sample is in the top ten clones.

The V and J genes are TRBV2 and TRBJ1-2, with the D gene not confidently named. The TCR comes from an adult man with HIV who was CMV-seropositive. Sequences were derived from CD4+ T cells sorted from PBMCs after approximately 19-hour stimulation, sampled from a patient who received antiretroviral therapy. The label giving this sample's cell subset or site can be read as: CD40L-CD69- CD45RO-high memory CD4 T cells not responding to Gag peptides. The nucleotide sequence is given as TGTGCCAGCAGGACGGGCGAAGACTATGGCTACACCTTC. The encoded protein is CASRTGEDYGYTF.